This T cell receptor beta chain was observed in a study of patients and donors after allogeneic stem cell transplantation. The CDR3 spans 17 residues. Germline values: CDR1 MNHNS, CDR2 SASEGT. The germline V and J ends were trimmed by 5 bases and 1 base, with 19 bases remaining between them. A few counts support this clonotype. TCRdb fed the RT-PCR reads into MiXCR, producing one record per CDR3 protein. The sample carries about 410,000 distinct CDR3 sequences, 16% recorded once. The genes are TRBV6-1 and TRBJ2-3; TRBD2 might be the D (5 bases). This TCR was recovered from a human donor who was either an allogeneic HSCT recipient or a stem cell or donor lymphocyte infusion donor (not recorded which). It is not recorded whose cells these are; they may come from a transplant donor. The sequencing sample was made of blood, either unsorted or a sorted T cell fraction (not recorded which). DNA for the CDR3: TGTGCCAGCAGTACTAGGGCTAGGGCCATGGGCACAGATACGCAGTATTTT. Amino acids: CASSTRARAMGTDTQYF.